One T cell receptor beta chain is described in this entry. This CDR3 comprises 16 residues. The V and J ends lost 3 bases and 1 base respectively, with 11 bases between them. In germline, CDR1 is KGHDR, CDR2 SFDVKD. This entry is derived from a study of control samples from healthy donors and cancer patients. TCRdb's table, derived via immunoSEQ multiplex PCR, lists solely in-frame clones and lacks some. The sample has some 130,000 clones; approximately 92% are singletons. Source material: blood. This receptor was obtained from a young man in good health. The chain combines TRBV24-1 with TRBJ2-2; tentative D call: TRBD2 (5 bases). The CDR3 here is CATSDGSGRNTGELFF. The CDR3 coding sequence is TGTGCCACCAGTGATGGGAGTGGCAGGAACACCGGGGAGCTGTTTTTT.